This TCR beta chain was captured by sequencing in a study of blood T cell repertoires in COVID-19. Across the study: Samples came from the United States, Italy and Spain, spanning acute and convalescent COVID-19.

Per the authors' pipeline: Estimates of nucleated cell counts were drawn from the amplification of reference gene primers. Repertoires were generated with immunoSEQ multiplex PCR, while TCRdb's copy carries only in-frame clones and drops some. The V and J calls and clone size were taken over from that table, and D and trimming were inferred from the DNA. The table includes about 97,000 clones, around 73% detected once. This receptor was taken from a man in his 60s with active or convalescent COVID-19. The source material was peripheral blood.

Here the CDR3 reads CASSEGGGSPYEQYF. The CDR3 DNA is TGTGCCAGCAGTGAAGGGGGGGGCTCCCCCTACGAGCAGTACTTC. The rearrangement links TRBV2 to TRBJ2-7; D perhaps matches TRBD2 (7 bases). The V gene's germline CDR1 is SNHLY and CDR2 FYNNEI. The CDR3 extends over 15 amino acids. The V end lost 1 base, the J end lost 2 bases, and 12 bases lay between the germline ends. The whole variable domain, filled in from reference TRBV2 and TRBJ2-7, reads EPEVTQTPSHQVTQMGQEVILRCVPISNHLYFYWYRQILGQKVEFLVSFYNNEISEKSEIFDDQFSVERPDGSNFTLKIRSTKLEDSAMYFCASSEGGGSPYEQYFGPGTRLTVT.